A selection of T cell receptor beta chains follows, all from one sample in a study of CD8+ T cells in alopecia areata. The repertoire was sequenced with immunoSEQ multiplex PCR; TCRdb's copy has only in-frame clones and lacks some. The sample yields some 110,000 clones, around three fifths seen once. Sequencing used CD8+ T cells sorted from blood, obtained at week 24, from a patient treated with tofacitinib. These receptors were obtained from a human donor with alopecia areata. CDR3s leave out the opening cysteine and the closing phenylalanine or tryptophan.

J gene	V gene	CDR3 protein
TRBJ1-1	TRBV30	AWSVTTTTEAF
TRBJ1-1	TRBV4-3	ASSQDGDGAEAF
TRBJ2-7	TRBV5-1	ASSPSDLWREQY
TRBJ1-2	TRBV6-5	ASSYSEGAPGYGYT
TRBJ1-5	TRBV5-6	ASSLRTPNQPQH
TRBJ2-2	TRBV29-1	SVHDRGKWELF
TRBJ2-1	TRBV5-6	ASREESSYNEQF
TRBJ1-2	TRBV6-5	ASTYGDSYGYT
TRBJ2-2	TRBV6-5	ASSYSTQGTGELF
TRBJ2-7	TRBV6-5	ASSYRDNSYEQY
TRBJ1-5	TRBV11-2	ASSAQGASNQPQH
TRBJ1-5	TRBV2	ASSDWSRGNQPQH
TRBJ1-2	TRBV29-1	SVDGSRYGYT
TRBJ1-5	TRBV27	ASSFGVNQPQH
TRBJ2-6	TRBV25-1	ASSPVRGGANVLT
TRBJ2-1	TRBV9	ASSVGRTAGGYEQF
TRBJ2-5	TRBV7-9	ASSWDPQETQY
TRBJ2-2	TRBV7-6	ASRPLRTGELF
TRBJ1-6	TRBV19	ASSGTGNSPLH
TRBJ2-2	TRBV7-9	ASSFGLALTGELF
TRBJ1-6	TRBV27	ASSWGPLGSPLH
TRBJ2-1	TRBV27	ASSLDSYNEQF
TRBJ1-1	TRBV27	ASTMSVRAGTEAF
TRBJ2-1	TRBV9	ASSVAVSPYNEQF
TRBJ2-2	TRBV27	ASSLGLAGATGELF